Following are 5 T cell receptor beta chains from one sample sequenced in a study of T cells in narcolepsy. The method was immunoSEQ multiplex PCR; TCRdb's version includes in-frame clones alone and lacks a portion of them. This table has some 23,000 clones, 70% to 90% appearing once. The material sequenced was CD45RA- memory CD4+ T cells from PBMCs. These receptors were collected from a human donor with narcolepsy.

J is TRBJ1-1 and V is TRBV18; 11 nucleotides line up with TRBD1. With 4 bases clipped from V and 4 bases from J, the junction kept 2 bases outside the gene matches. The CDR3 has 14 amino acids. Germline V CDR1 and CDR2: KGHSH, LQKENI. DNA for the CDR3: TGTGCCAGCTCACGGGACAGGGGGACCACTGAAGCTTTCTTT. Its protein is CASSRDRGTTEAFF.

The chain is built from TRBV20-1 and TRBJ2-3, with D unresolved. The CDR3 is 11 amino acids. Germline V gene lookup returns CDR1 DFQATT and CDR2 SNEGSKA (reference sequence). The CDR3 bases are TGCGCAGGATTGCGCGTAAATACGCAGTATTTT. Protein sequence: CAGLRVNTQYF.

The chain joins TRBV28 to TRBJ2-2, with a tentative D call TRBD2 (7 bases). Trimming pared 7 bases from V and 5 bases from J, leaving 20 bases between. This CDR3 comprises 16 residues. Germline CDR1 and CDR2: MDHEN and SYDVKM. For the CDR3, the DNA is TGTGCCAGCACCCCCGCGGGGGCGAGGAAAACCGGGGAGCTGTTTTTT. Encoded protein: CASTPAGARKTGELFF. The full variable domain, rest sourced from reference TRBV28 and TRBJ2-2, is DVKVTQSSRYLVKRTGEKVFLECVQDMDHENMFWYRQDPGLGLRLIYFSYDVKMKEKGDIPEGYSVSREKKERFSLILESASTNQTSMYLCASTPAGARKTGELFFGEGSRLTVL.

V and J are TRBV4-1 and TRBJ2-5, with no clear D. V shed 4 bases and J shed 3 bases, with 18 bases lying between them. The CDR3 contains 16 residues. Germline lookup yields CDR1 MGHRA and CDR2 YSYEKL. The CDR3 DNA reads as TGCGCCAGCAGCCCCGATCGCCGGGCCAAGAAAGAGACCCAGTACTTC. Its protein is CASSPDRRAKKETQYF.

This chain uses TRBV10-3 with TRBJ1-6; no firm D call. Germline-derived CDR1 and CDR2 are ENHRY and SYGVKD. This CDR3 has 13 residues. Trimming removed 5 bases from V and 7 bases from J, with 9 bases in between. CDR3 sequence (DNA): TGTGCCATCAGTAACACGGCCAATTCACCCCTCCACTTT. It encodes CAISNTANSPLHF.